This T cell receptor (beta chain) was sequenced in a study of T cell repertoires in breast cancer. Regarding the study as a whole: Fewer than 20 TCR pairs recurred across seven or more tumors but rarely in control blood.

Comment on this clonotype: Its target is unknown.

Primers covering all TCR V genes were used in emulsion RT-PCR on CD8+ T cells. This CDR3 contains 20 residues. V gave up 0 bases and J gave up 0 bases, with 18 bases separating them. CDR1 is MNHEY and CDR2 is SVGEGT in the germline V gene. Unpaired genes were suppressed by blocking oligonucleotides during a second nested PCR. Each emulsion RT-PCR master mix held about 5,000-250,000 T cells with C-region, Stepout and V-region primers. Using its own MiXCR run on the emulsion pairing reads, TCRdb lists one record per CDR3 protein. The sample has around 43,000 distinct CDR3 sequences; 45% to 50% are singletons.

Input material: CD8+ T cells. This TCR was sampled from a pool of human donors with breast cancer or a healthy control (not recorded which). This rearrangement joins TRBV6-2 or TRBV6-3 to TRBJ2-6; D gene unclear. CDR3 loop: CASSYSMSGRLGSGANVLTF. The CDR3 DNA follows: TGTGCCAGCAGTTACTCGATGTCGGGCAGGCTGGGCTCTGGGGCCAACGTCCTGACTTTC.